This T cell receptor beta chain was recorded in a study of cytomegalovirus exposure and HLA in healthy donors. In the study overall: From 190 million or so T cells, an earlier analysis saw 90 million to 130 million unique TCR beta sequences. General observations from the study: Researchers reported from a later analysis that most CMV-associated TCR beta chains appeared HLA-restricted.

All donors participated as healthy donors of bone marrow. In the case of this clone: Its antigen is still unknown.

Amplification used 60 Vbeta primers and 13 Jbeta primers. The assay was immunoSEQ multiplex PCR, and TCRdb's table has in-frame clones only and misses some. Here the sample spans over 70,000 clones, around 64% being singletons. The specimen was PBMCs. The receptor comes from a man aged 25 to 40 in good health and CMV-seronegative.

This CDR3 is CASSVDFEDYGYTF. CDR3 nucleotides: TGTGCCAGTAGTGTCGATTTTGAGGACTATGGCTACACCTTC. J is TRBJ1-2 and V is TRBV19; D is unclear. The CDR3 sequence is 14 residues long. V shed 5 bases and J shed 3 bases, with 13 bases lying between them. Germline loops: CDR1 LNHDA, CDR2 SQIVND (reference sequence).